This T cell receptor beta chain derives from a study of blood T cell repertoires in COVID-19. The wider study: Sources were T cells, B-cell-depleted T cells, or PBMCs; the material itself was cDNA or gDNA.

CDR1 and CDR2 (germline): LNHDA, SQIVND (reference sequence). The CDR3 runs 14 residues. The ends were cut back, 6 bases at V and 1 base at J, with 12 bases in the middle. Only in-frame clones appear in the TCRdb table, and some are missing; sequencing was by immunoSEQ multiplex PCR. The sample lists about 95,000 clones; about nine tenths were seen once. The specimen was peripheral blood. The TCR comes from a woman between 70 and 85 years old with acute or convalescent COVID-19. The chain couples TRBV19 to TRBJ1-1; D remains ambiguous. The CDR3 spells CASSLIDSNTEAFF. The CDR3 bases are TGTGCCAGTAGCCTAATAGACTCGAACACTGAAGCTTTCTTT.